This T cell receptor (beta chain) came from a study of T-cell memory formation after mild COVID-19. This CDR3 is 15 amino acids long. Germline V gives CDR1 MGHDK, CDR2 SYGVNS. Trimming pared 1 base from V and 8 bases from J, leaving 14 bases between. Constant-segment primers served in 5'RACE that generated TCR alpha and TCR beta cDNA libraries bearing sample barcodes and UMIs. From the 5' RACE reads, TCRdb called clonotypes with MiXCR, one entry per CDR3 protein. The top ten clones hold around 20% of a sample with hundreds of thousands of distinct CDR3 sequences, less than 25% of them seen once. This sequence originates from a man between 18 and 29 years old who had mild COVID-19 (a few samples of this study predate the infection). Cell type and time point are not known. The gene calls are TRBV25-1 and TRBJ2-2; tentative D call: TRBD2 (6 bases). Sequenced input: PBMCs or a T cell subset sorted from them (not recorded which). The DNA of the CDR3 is TGTGCCAGCAGTGAATCCATCGGAGGGTCGGGGGAGCTGTTTTTT. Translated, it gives CASSESIGGSGELFF.